A single sample is the source of the 20 T cell receptor beta chains below, sequenced in a study of T cell responses to AZD1222 COVID-19 vaccine. The repertoire was sequenced with immunoSEQ multiplex PCR; TCRdb's copy has only in-frame clones and lacks some. The data show fewer than 85,000 clones, with more than 75% seen just once and 4.2% held by the top ten. This specimen was peripheral blood, taken on day 0 of AZD1222 vaccination. Source of these receptors: an adult in good health.

The CDR3, as DNA: TGCGCCAGCAGCCAAGAGTCTGGGGGCAGGGCTGAAGCTTTCTTT. Its translation: CASSQESGGRAEAFF. This chain connects TRBV4-1 to TRBJ1-1; weak D call: TRBD1 (6 bases). Trimming pared 0 bases from V and 6 bases from J, leaving 14 bases between. CDR1 is MGHRA and CDR2 is YSYEKL in the germline V gene. The CDR3 contains 15 residues.

The chain combines TRBV27 with TRBJ1-2; the match to TRBD1 covers 9 bases. Looked up from germline, CDR1 is MNHEY and CDR2 is SMNVEV (reference sequence). V lost 2 bases and J lost 7; bases outside the gene matches: 20. The CDR3 length is 19 residues. The CDR3 loop reads CASSLKVLMGTGFGLGYTF. CDR3 bases: TGTGCCAGCAGTTTAAAGGTCCTAATGGGGACAGGGTTCGGGCTTGGCTACACCTTC.

This clone was seen a handful of times. The genes are TRBV24-1 and TRBJ1-5; 7 nucleotides agree with TRBD1. The germline V gene encodes CDR1 KGHDR and CDR2 SFDVKD. The ends lost 5 bases at V and 6 bases at J; junction bases unmatched: 6. This CDR3 has 14 residues. This chain's CDR3 is CATSAGTDVQPQHF. The CDR3 bases are TGTGCCACCAGTGCTGGGACAGACGTTCAGCCCCAGCATTTT.

This clone was seen many times. This chain joins TRBV5-1 and TRBJ2-7; a weak D match, TRBD2 (6 bases). V lost 3 bases and J 2 bases, leaving 15 bases between the germline ends. The CDR3 has 15 residues. CDR1 SGHRS and CDR2 YFSETQ come from the germline V gene. The DNA of the CDR3 is TGCGCCAGCAGCTACTACGGGACTCCGGCCTACGAGCAGTACTTC. Protein sequence: CASSYYGTPAYEQYF.

The gene calls are TRBV7-3 and TRBJ1-1, with no clear D. This CDR3 has 13 residues. Trimming removed 4 bases at V and 5 bases at J, with 11 bases between. Per germline, CDR1 SGHTA and CDR2 FQGTGA. CDR3 bases: TGTGCCAGCAGCTCCCTCAGAGGGACTGAAGCTTTCTTT. It translates to CASSSLRGTEAFF.

V and J are TRBV19 and TRBJ2-6, with a possible D match to TRBD1 (5 bases). V dropped 7 bases and J dropped 3 bases, with 10 bases sitting between them. Germline lookup yields CDR1 LNHDA and CDR2 SQIVND (reference sequence). There are 14 residues in the CDR3. CDR3 protein: CASTRASGANVLTF. The CDR3 DNA sequence: TGTGCCAGTACCAGGGCTAGTGGGGCCAACGTCCTGACTTTC.

V gene TRBV11-2 combines with J gene TRBJ1-6, with D possibly matching TRBD1 (5 bases). In germline, CDR1 is SGHAT, CDR2 FQNNGV. The V end lost 5 bases, the J end lost 5 bases, and 13 bases lay between the germline ends. The CDR3 runs to 15 residues. The CDR3 region has the DNA TGTGCCAGCAGCCGCGGGACCTTCGATAATTCACCCCTCCACTTT. Translating gives CASSRGTFDNSPLHF. Supplemented by reference TRBV11-2 and TRBJ1-6, the full variable domain reads EAGVAQSPRYKIIEKRQSVAFWCNPISGHATLYWYQQILGQGPKLLIQFQNNGVVDDSQLPKDRFSAERLKGVDSTLKIQPAKLEDSAVYLCASSRGTFDNSPLHFGNGTRLTVT.

The rearrangement links TRBV9 to TRBJ2-5; D may be TRBD2 (7 bases). V dropped 4 bases and J dropped 1 base, with 11 bases sitting between them. The germline gives CDR1 SGDLS, CDR2 YYNGEE. The CDR3 contains 14 residues. CDR3 amino acids: CASSSGGPQETQYF. CDR3 nucleotides: TGTGCCAGCAGCTCCGGGGGGCCCCAAGAGACCCAGTACTTC. The entire variable domain, with the rest obtained from reference TRBV9 and TRBJ2-5, is as follows: DSGVTQTPKHLITATGQRVTLRCSPRSGDLSVYWYQQSLDQGLQFLIQYYNGEERAKGNILERFSAQQFPDLHSELNLSSLELGDSALYFCASSSGGPQETQYFGPGTRLLVL.

This clone was seen a few times. J is TRBJ2-7 and V is TRBV4-1, with 7 bases fitting TRBD1. V dropped 4 bases and J dropped 1; count of bases not matched to a gene: 4. The germline gives CDR1 MGHRA, CDR2 YSYEKL. The CDR3 spans 14 residues. The CDR3 sequence: CASSLDRTSYEQYF. As DNA, the CDR3 is TGCGCCAGCAGCCTGGACAGGACTTCCTACGAGCAGTACTTC.

The chain recombines TRBV28 with TRBJ2-4; 9 bases align to TRBD2. The CDR3 runs to 16 residues. Germline V gives CDR1 MDHEN, CDR2 SYDVKM. With 3 bases clipped from V and 1 base from J, the junction kept 4 bases outside the gene matches. The DNA of the CDR3 is TGTGCCAGCAGTTTTTCGAGCGGGGGGGCCAAAAACATTCAGTACTTC. This encodes CASSFSSGGAKNIQYF.

V gene TRBV11-3 combines with J gene TRBJ2-7; 9 bases line up with TRBD1. There are 14 residues in the CDR3. V lost 5 bases to trimming and J lost 6 bases; unmatched junction nucleotides: 8. Germline V gene data show CDR1 as SGHNT and CDR2 as YENEEA. CDR3 residues: CASSLGQGGSEQYF. DNA of the CDR3: TGTGCCAGCAGCCTGGGACAGGGAGGGAGCGAGCAGTACTTC.

The rearrangement uses TRBV24-1 and TRBJ1-2, with 7 bases fitting TRBD1. CDR1 is KGHDR and CDR2 is SFDVKD in the germline V gene. This CDR3 comprises 14 residues. Trimming removed 0 bases from V and 6 bases from J; junction bases left unmatched: 3. This CDR3 reads CATSDLTQGDGYTF. In nucleotides, the CDR3 is TGTGCCACCAGTGATTTGACTCAGGGGGATGGCTACACCTTC.

V and J are TRBV7-9 and TRBJ2-7; 9 nucleotides align to TRBD1. The ends lost 5 bases at V and 5 bases at J; junction bases unmatched: 13. The CDR3 sequence is 16 residues long. Germline CDR1 reads SEHNR; CDR2 reads FQNEAQ (reference sequence). CDR3 nucleotide sequence: TGTGCCAGCAGCCCCTCAAATGGACAGGGGAGGGACGAGCAGTACTTC. Amino acid sequence: CASSPSNGQGRDEQYF.

The chain uses TRBV6-5 and TRBJ1-4; D not resolved. V was cut by 8 bases and J by 4 bases, with 14 bases left in between. Germline V gives CDR1 MNHEY, CDR2 SVGAGI. This CDR3 region has 14 residues. This chain's CDR3 is CASVLTANNEKLFF. CDR3 DNA: TGTGCCAGCGTATTAACAGCAAATAATGAAAAACTGTTTTTT.

The rearrangement joins TRBV4-1 to TRBJ2-1, with D perhaps TRBD1 (6 bases). CDR1 MGHRA and CDR2 YSYEKL come from the germline V gene. Between the trimmed V and J ends, which lost 0 bases and 12 bases, there was a span of 21 bases. The CDR3 covers 16 residues. The CDR3 DNA reads TGCGCCAGCAGCCAAGATCCGGGAATGGGGGCCTTAGTGCAGTTCTTC. Its translation is CASSQDPGMGALVQFF.

This chain links TRBV11-3 with TRBJ2-1; 12 nucleotides match TRBD1. V dropped 5 bases and J dropped 6; count of bases not matched to a gene: 8. Germline V gives CDR1 SGHNT, CDR2 YENEEA. The CDR3 is 16 amino acids. The CDR3 is CASSNPGTGGLNEQFF. CDR3 bases: TGTGCCAGCAGCAACCCCGGGACAGGGGGCCTCAATGAGCAGTTCTTC.

The chain combines TRBV7-9 with TRBJ1-1; 8 nucleotides agree with TRBD1. V gave up 4 bases and J gave up 4 bases; unmatched junction bases: 5. Germline V lookup: CDR1 SEHNR, CDR2 FQNEAQ (reference sequence). The CDR3 covers 14 residues. In nucleotides, the CDR3 is TGTGCCAGCAGCTCCAAGGGACAGGCCACTGAAGCTTTCTTT. This sequence encodes CASSSKGQATEAFF.

The rearrangement uses TRBV7-3 and TRBJ2-1; D remains unclear. Per germline, CDR1 SGHTA and CDR2 FQGTGA. This CDR3 contains 14 residues. V was trimmed by 2 bases and J by 10 bases, leaving 15 bases between them. DNA for the CDR3: TGTGCCAGCAGCTTATATCCTAATGGGATGGAGCAGTTCTTC. Amino acids: CASSLYPNGMEQFF.

The genes are TRBV9 and TRBJ1-1; 9 bases are shared with TRBD1. The CDR3 consists of 15 residues. From germline, CDR1 is SGDLS and CDR2 YYNGEE. Losses at the gene ends were 4 bases for V and 0 bases for J; bases not matched to a gene: 4. The CDR3 region is CASSQGQGLNTEAFF. As DNA, the CDR3 is TGTGCCAGCAGCCAGGGACAGGGCCTGAACACTGAAGCTTTCTTT.

V is TRBV11-3 and J is TRBJ2-3; D possibly corresponds to TRBD2 (5 bases). V lost 5 bases and J 4 bases, leaving 13 bases between the germline ends. Per germline, CDR1 SGHNT and CDR2 YENEEA. The CDR3 extends over 14 amino acids. CDR3 in DNA: TGTGCCAGCAGCCGCCTCGAGGGCGCAGATACGCAGTATTTT. Amino acids: CASSRLEGADTQYF.